The T cell receptor (beta chain) described here comes from a study of shared clonotypes between healthy human individuals. Study at large: Each donor had three CD4 naive, three CD4 memory, two CD8 naive and one CD8 memory plate.

Clones were read by immunoSEQ multiplex PCR, and TCRdb kept only the in-frame ones, dropping some. The sample has 1,500,000 or so clones, around 98.5% seen once. The germline gives CDR1 MNHNY, CDR2 SVGAGI (reference sequence). This CDR3 spans 13 amino acids. Between the trimmed V and J ends, which lost 2 bases and 7 bases, there was a span of 9 bases. The study separated CD4+ cells into CD45RA+ naive and CD45RA-negative memory subsets. Sequencing was done on a sample of naive CD4+ T cells sorted from blood. Subset in this sample: CD45RA+ positively selected. The clonotype comes from a man in his thirties or forties in good health. The chain couples TRBV6-6 to TRBJ2-1; D gene uncertain. The CDR3 region is CASSYVALNEQFF. The CDR3 nucleotides are TGTGCCAGCAGTTACGTCGCCCTTAATGAGCAGTTCTTC.